This T cell receptor beta chain was identified during a study of CD8+CD57+ T cells in acquired aplastic anemia. Study as a whole: Roughly 3.2 ug was the average amount of DNA from sorted CD4+ and CD8+ cells.

V lost 3 bases and J lost 6, with 5 bases in between. Germline V lookup: CDR1 SGHTA, CDR2 FQGNSA. CDR3 length: 12 residues. This clonotype has only a few counts. Patients who underwent sequencing had shown CD8+CD57+ cell expansion by flow cytometry. The study profiled TCR beta VDJ and CDR3 using genomic DNA as template. TCRdb reprocessed the reads with MiXCR, giving one entry per CDR3 protein. The sample holds 150,000 to 200,000 distinct CDR3 sequences, less than 60% seen once. The receptor was isolated from a human donor with aplastic anemia. The rearrangement links TRBV7-2 to TRBJ2-2; no clear D. The sequenced material came from sorted CD4+, CD8+, or CD8+CD57+ T cells (not recorded which) from PBMCs. Written as DNA, the CDR3 is TGTGCCAGCAGCTTCATTGCCGGGGAGCTGTTTTTT. Its translation: CASSFIAGELFF. Supplemented by reference TRBV7-2 and TRBJ2-2, the full variable domain reads GAGVSQSPSNKVTEKGKDVELRCDPISGHTALYWYRQSLGQGLEFLIYFQGNSAPDKSGLPSDRFSAERTGGSVSTLTIQRTQQEDSAVYLCASSFIAGELFFGEGSRLTVL.